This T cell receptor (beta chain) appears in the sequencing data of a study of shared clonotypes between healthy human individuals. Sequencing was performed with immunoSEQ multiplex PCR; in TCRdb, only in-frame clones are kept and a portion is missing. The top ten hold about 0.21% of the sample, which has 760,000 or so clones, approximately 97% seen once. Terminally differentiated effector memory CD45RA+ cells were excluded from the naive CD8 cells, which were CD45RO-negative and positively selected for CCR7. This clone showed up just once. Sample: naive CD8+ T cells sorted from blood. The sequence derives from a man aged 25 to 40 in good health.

The CDR3 DNA is TGCGCCAGCAGCCAAGTTGAGTCCAAGGGCTATGAGCAGTTCTTC. Its translation is CASSQVESKGYEQFF. V and J are TRBV4-1 and TRBJ2-1; D is uncertain. This CDR3 has 15 residues. Germline CDR1 reads MGHRA; CDR2 reads YSYEKL. V was shortened by 1 base and J by 8 bases, with 15 bases between the two germline ends.